These 3 T cell receptor beta chains came from one sample sequenced in a study of blood T cell repertoires in COVID-19 (dated by TCRdb to 2020 to 2021). To prepare the library, the immunoSEQ multiplex PCR assay was applied. TCRdb took over this immuneACCESS table, retaining in-frame rearrangements with V and J assigned. Such tables are incomplete; in checked studies, under half of the missing clones stem from an unresolved V gene, and the remainder is unexplained. This sample lists a few hundred thousand clones; 82% were detected once. The ten largest clonotypes hold more than 3% of the sample. The specimen was PBMCs or T cells enriched from blood (not recorded which). The source of these receptors is a woman aged 55-75 years who had recovered from COVID-19.

The chain combines TRBV5-1 with TRBJ2-7; possibly TRBD2 for D (5 bases). This CDR3 is 16 amino acids long. Germline CDR1 SGHRS, CDR2 YFSETQ. V was trimmed by 0 bases and J by 2 bases, leaving 15 bases between them. The CDR3 coding sequence is TGCGCCAGCAGCTTGGAACACAGCGGAACTCCCTACGAGCAGTACTTC. Encoded protein: CASSLEHSGTPYEQYF.

The V gene is TRBV7-8, the J gene TRBJ2-1, with TRBD2 as a possible D gene (5 bases). This CDR3 region has 14 residues. From germline, CDR1 is SGHVS and CDR2 FQNEAQ. V lost 4 bases and J 1 base, leaving 8 bases between the germline ends. The CDR3 is CASSSGSSYNEQFF. The CDR3 nucleotides read TGTGCCAGCAGCTCTGGGAGTTCCTACAATGAGCAGTTCTTC.

This clone has only one observation. J is TRBJ2-7 and V is TRBV5-4, with D maybe TRBD2 (7 bases). Looked up from germline, CDR1 is SGHNT and CDR2 is YYREEE (reference sequence). The CDR3 has 15 residues. V gave up 10 bases and J gave up 2 bases, with 22 bases separating them. CDR3 in DNA: TGTGCCCTGTCACTCCGCGGGGGCGACCCCTACGAGCAGTACTTC. It yields the protein CALSLRGGDPYEQYF.